This TCR beta chain stems from a study of cytomegalovirus exposure and HLA in healthy donors. Broader study findings: An analysis was carried out later, and it reportedly showed fewer N-insertions in an Asian-associated ancestry cluster than the 666-donor mean. As was reported, the classifier diagnosed cytomegalovirus status with high specificity and sensitivity. TRBV6-2, TRBV6-3 and other indistinguishable V segments were excluded.

Germline CDR1 reads SGHTA; CDR2 reads FQGNSA. V lost 3 bases, J lost 9 bases, and 9 bases stayed unmatched. The CDR3 contains 15 residues. Primers for the PCR totalled 60 Vbeta and 13 Jbeta. Data came from immunoSEQ multiplex PCR; TCRdb stores just in-frame clones and leaves some out. The listing contains just under 60,000 clones. About this clone itself: Its antigen is still unknown.

Sample: PBMCs. This chain links TRBV7-2 with TRBJ2-1, with TRBD2 matching 9 bases. This clonotype originated in a male donor in good health and CMV-seronegative. Here the CDR3 reads CASSFGGGASREQFF. CDR3 coding DNA: TGTGCCAGCAGCTTCGGCGGGGGGGCCTCCCGTGAGCAGTTCTTC.